The 13 T cell receptor beta chains below were found in one sample sequenced in a study of T cells in localized non-small cell lung cancer. Here immunoSEQ multiplex PCR was the method, and the copy in TCRdb shows in-frame clones only, minus some. The table lists 950 to 1,200 clones, roughly 24% of them singletons, with 12% in the top ten. The sample was lung tumor tissue, taken before any cancer treatment. These receptor sequences come from a male donor aged 60 or over with stage I squamous cell lung carcinoma.

The table lists this clone with a few counts. CDR3 coding DNA: TGTGCCAGTTCCTTAGACGGGCTGGGGCCCAATCAGCCCCAGCATTTT. Encoded protein: CASSLDGLGPNQPQHF. The chain employs TRBV19 and TRBJ1-5; D may be TRBD1 (5 bases). CDR1 and CDR2 from the germline V gene are LNHDA and SQIVND (reference sequence). The V end lost 8 bases, the J end lost 3 bases, and 20 bases lay between the germline ends. The CDR3 consists of 16 residues.

The chain employs TRBV19 and TRBJ2-7; 8 bases fit TRBD1. The CDR3 spans 15 residues. V gave up 6 bases and J gave up 7 bases; unmatched junction bases: 14. Germline CDR1 and CDR2: LNHDA and SQIVND (reference sequence). The CDR3 sequence is CASSRGTGPLGEQYF. CDR3 DNA: TGTGCCAGTAGCCGCGGGACAGGACCTCTTGGGGAGCAGTACTTC.

The chain has TRBV18 and TRBJ2-7, with D uncertain. The CDR3 is 14 residues long. CDR1 is KGHSH and CDR2 is LQKENI in the germline V gene. The V end lost 3 bases, the J end lost 5 bases, and 14 bases lay between the germline ends. CDR3 amino acids: CASSPRPTGDEQYF. The CDR3 DNA reads TGTGCCAGCTCACCTCGCCCTACTGGGGACGAGCAGTACTTC.

This clone has just a few counts. The chain couples TRBV6-8 to TRBJ2-7; TRBD2 is a possible D gene (6 bases). The germline CDR1 and CDR2 sequences are MNHGY and SAAAGT. Trimming pared 0 bases from V and 0 bases from J, leaving 6 bases between. CDR3 length equals 14 residues. The CDR3 loop is CASSYSGGSYEQYF. The CDR3 coding sequence is TGTGCCAGCAGTTACTCCGGGGGCTCCTACGAGCAGTACTTC.

This clone appeared a few times. The V call is TRBV18, the J call TRBJ2-7; a possible D gene is TRBD2 (5 bases). This CDR3 spans 15 amino acids. V was clipped by 3 bases and J by 4 bases, with 16 bases between them. Germline assignment: CDR1 KGHSH and CDR2 LQKENI. The CDR3 reads CASSPIRGPGYEQYF. The CDR3 DNA is TGTGCCAGCTCACCGATCCGTGGTCCGGGGTACGAGCAGTACTTC. Supplemented by reference TRBV18 and TRBJ2-7, the full variable domain reads NAGVMQNPRHLVRRRGQEARLRCSPMKGHSHVYWYRQLPEEGLKFMVYLQKENIIDESGMPKERFSAEFPKEGPSILRIQQVVRGDSAAYFCASSPIRGPGYEQYFGPGTRLTVT.

This chain uses TRBV6-8 with TRBJ2-5; a weak D match, TRBD1 (5 bases). The CDR3 is made up of 13 amino acids. V gave up 11 bases and J gave up 0 bases, with 13 bases separating them. Per germline, CDR1 MNHGY and CDR2 SAAAGT. CDR3 region: CAVETEYQETQYF. The CDR3 coding sequence is TGTGCCGTCGAGACAGAGTACCAAGAGACCCAGTACTTC.

This clone came up a few times. The gene calls are TRBV14 and TRBJ2-5; D remains ambiguous. This CDR3 is 12 amino acids long. V shed 2 bases and J shed 5 bases, with 6 bases lying between them. Germline V gives CDR1 SGHDN, CDR2 FVKESK. The CDR3 DNA reads TGTGCCAGCAGCCAAAGATGGGAGACCCAGTACTTC. It is translated as CASSQRWETQYF.

The chain uses TRBV30 and TRBJ1-3; no firm D call. CDR3 size: 12 residues. Trimming removed 2 bases from V and 0 bases from J, with 2 bases in between. Germline V gene data show CDR1 as GTSNPN and CDR2 as SVGIG (reference sequence). The CDR3 nucleotides are TGTGCCTGGAGTCCCTCTGGAAACACCATATATTTT. Amino acid sequence: CAWSPSGNTIYF.

This clone was counted between two and nine times. The V gene is TRBV6-8, the J gene TRBJ2-2; the match to TRBD2 covers 10 bases. The CDR3 runs to 18 residues. After removal of 7 bases from V and 5 bases from J, the junction contained 16 bases not matched to a gene. CDR1 MNHGY and CDR2 SAAAGT come from the germline V gene. The CDR3 DNA reads as TGTGCCAGCACTCAAAGAAGGGCTAGCGGGAGTGGAACCGGGGAGCTGTTTTTT. This translates into CASTQRRASGSGTGELFF.

V is TRBV29-1 and J is TRBJ1-1; 7 bases are shared with TRBD1. Germline V CDR1 and CDR2: SQVTM, ANQGSEA. With V trimmed by 8 bases and J by 4 bases, 10 bases remained unmatched. There are 13 residues in the CDR3. In DNA form, the CDR3 reads TGCAGCCCACGAGACAGGGCGGGCACTGAAGCTTTCTTT. Its protein is CSPRDRAGTEAFF.

This sequence joins TRBV9 and TRBJ2-5; D not resolved. Deletions cut 2 bases from V and 1 base from J, with 12 bases between. The CDR3 has 15 residues. Per germline, CDR1 SGDLS and CDR2 YYNGEE. The CDR3 loop is CASSVGTTSQETQYF. The CDR3, as DNA: TGTGCCAGCAGCGTGGGCACTACCTCCCAAGAGACCCAGTACTTC.

This clone was detected a few times. The chain combines TRBV6-7 with TRBJ2-3; a possible D gene is TRBD2 (6 bases). TRBV6-7 is marked as an open reading frame, function uncertain. This CDR3 is 11 amino acids long. V shed 4 bases and J shed 15 bases, with 14 bases lying between them. The CDR3 protein is CASSSPGLPYF. In nucleotides, the CDR3 is TGTGCCAGCAGTTCACCGGGACTTCCTTATTTT.

This clone was seen a few times. The chain has TRBV6-8 and TRBJ2-5, with D unclear. The V end lost 4 bases, the J end lost 0 bases, and 12 bases lay between the germline ends. The CDR3 spans 15 residues. Per the germline V gene, CDR1 is MNHGY and CDR2 is SAAAGT. CDR3 region: CASSFYRSYQETQYF. The DNA for the CDR3 is TGTGCCAGCAGTTTTTACAGAAGTTACCAAGAGACCCAGTACTTC.